This TCR beta chain was identified in a study of blood T cell repertoires in COVID-19. Study background: There were acute and convalescent COVID-19 samples, and they came from the United States, Italy and Spain. T cells, B-cell-depleted T cells, or PBMCs supplied cDNA or gDNA.

Patients at the Seattle site were enrolled during active infection and followed longitudinally. Repertoires were generated with immunoSEQ multiplex PCR, while TCRdb's copy carries only in-frame clones and drops some. The sample consists of about 330,000 clones, 80% to 90% of them appearing once. This CDR3 comprises 14 residues. Germline CDR1 reads MNHEY; CDR2 reads SVGAGI. V shed 2 bases and J 4 bases; nucleotides not matched to a gene: 4. The receptor's source is a man aged 25-40 years with COVID-19, enrolled during active disease. Sequencing was carried out using peripheral blood. The chain is built from TRBV6-5 and TRBJ1-2; the match to TRBD1 covers 7 bases. DNA of the CDR3: TGTGCCAGCAGTTACCGACAGGGTATCTATGGCTACACCTTC. This gives the protein CASSYRQGIYGYTF.